This T cell receptor beta chain was observed in a study of naive and memory T cell subsets (dated by TCRdb to 2016 to 2017). In the study overall: The study applied an open-source, UMI-based TCR alpha and beta sequencing pipeline to sorted naive and memory peripheral blood T cell subsets. RNA was DNase-treated and reverse transcribed with TCR constant-region primers, mostly using SuperScript III. The results of the functional CMV T cell responses matched the IgG serology results in every case.

Library preparation was by UMI-ligation and nested PCR. An equimolar mix of two oligonucleotides covering both TRBC1 and TRBC2 was used as the beta constant-region primer. Four rounds of PCR, combining the SP2 primer with nested alpha and beta constant-region primers, were used to amplify the ligated cDNA. A single-stranded oligonucleotide containing the SP2 primer and a 12-nucleotide UMI was joined to the 3' end of the cDNA by T4 RNA ligase 1. Incubation of the ligation reaction lasted roughly 19-25 hours at 16 degrees C. PCR2 was typically performed as a SYBR Green qPCR and was stopped at a predetermined threshold so that over-amplification was prevented. Apart from the first purification, every purification step used Agencourt AMPure XP magnetic beads. Libraries were quantified by Qubit and checked on a TapeStation, with a main peak expected near 650 bp. Sequencing of the pooled libraries was done on an Illumina MiSeq using v2 2x251 paired-end kits, which typically yielded roughly 0.85-2 million reads per sample. Libraries were pooled at around 4 nM per sample, and 5-7% PhiX was added to improve cluster recognition. Processing in the source paper ran as follows. FASTQ reads processed by Demultiplexor were assigned V and J genes by Decombinator through tag matching that tolerated a single base-pair mismatch. By using UMIs, Collapsinator corrected both sequencing errors and the frequency errors caused by PCR heterogeneity. CDR3Translator translated TCRs and extracted CDR3s from the conserved cysteine to the FGXG phenylalanine, flagging non-productive sequences. Repertoires were subsampled to equal numbers of UMI-defined TCRs before Gini, Shannon entropy and inverse Simpson indices were calculated. Power-law fits to clonotype abundance distributions were performed by maximum likelihood within the linear range. Similar UMI counts, unique TCR numbers and clonal distributions were obtained with the pipeline and with MIGEC on one naive CD8 sample. The repertoires were searched for roughly 7,900 CMV-associated CDR3 sequences that had been compiled from VDJdb and a published dataset. TCRdb reanalyzed the raw reads on its own, using fastp at Q25 for trimming and MiXCR for clone calling, and kept in-frame beta chains. Entries are consolidated by CDR3 protein sequence, retaining the most common genes and DNA. Clone size and V and J calls follow TCRdb, not the original study. The sample records about 2,700 distinct CDR3 sequences, about 5.2% of which are singletons. Clones ranked in the top ten supply more than 30% of the sample.

The CDR3 contains 13 residues, cysteine and phenylalanine counted. Only the CDR3 DNA stays, 39 bases, in frame from base 1. CDR1 and CDR2 (KGHDR, SFDVKD) derive from the germline V gene. V trim: 3 bases; J trim: 14 bases; unmatched bases: 9. What the authors observed across the whole study: Following error correction, more than 90% of naive TCR sequences occurred only once, which made naive abundance distributions much steeper than those of memory subsets. The repertoire findings for the naive and memory subsets could not be validated, as no ground truth was available. Single alpha or beta chain sequences, rather than paired alpha/beta receptors, were used to define clonotypes. In both CD4 and CD8 cells, going from naive through CM, EM and EMRA, the Gini index went up while Shannon and inverse Simpson diversity went down. RNA-based TCR counts may be affected by expression changes linked to T cell activation and differentiation. TCR abundance followed a power law whose exponent differed between naive and memory subsets but was consistent across the three individuals.

A word on this clonotype: Its target antigen remains unknown. No base quality values were provided; no much bigger clone lies one nucleotide off.

From the second PCR step onward, the TCR alpha chain libraries and the TCR beta chain libraries were amplified separately. To determine each donor's CMV status, fresh PBMCs were stimulated overnight with CMV viral lysate, and IFNgamma production from CD4+ T cells was then assessed. CD4 T cells were positively selected using Miltenyi beads, after which CD8 T cells were positively selected from the CD4-negative fraction. Cells were stained for CD3, CD4, CD8, CD45RA, CD27 and a live/dead dye and were sorted on a BD Aria II into four subsets based on CD45RA and CD27. Effector memory cells were sorted as CD45RA-CD27-, whereas EMRA cells were sorted as CD45RA+CD27-. Blood was obtained from three healthy volunteers, and the blood from each volunteer was fractionated into CD4 and CD8 T cells and subsequently into four differentiation subsets. Roughly 0.11 L of peripheral blood was drawn per donor, and PBMC were isolated by Ficoll-Paque PLUS density-gradient centrifugation. After sorting, cells were lysed in RLT buffer, RNA was extracted using a Qiagen RNeasy kit, and the extracted RNA was stored at -80 degrees C.

The TCR originated in a human donor in good health. Sequenced material: CD4+ TEMRA cells from blood. This specimen's cell subset or site label, per the study, means: effector memory re-expressing CD45RA, CD45RA+ CD27-. The chain is made from TRBV24-1 and TRBJ2-3; the central 8 bases match TRBD1. The sequence in DNA is TGTGCCACCAGTGATCCTGGACAGGGCATAAGGTATTTT. This sequence encodes CATSDPGQGIRYF.